The 20 T cell receptor beta chains below all came from one sample that was sequenced in a study of T cell responses to AZD1222 COVID-19 vaccine. Assay: immunoSEQ multiplex PCR; the TCRdb copy retains only in-frame clones and omits some. In the table there are some 170,000 clones, 90% of which are singletons. The sequencing here drew on peripheral blood, taken 28 days after the second dose of the MenACWY control vaccine. Source of these receptors: an adult who received the MenACWY meningococcal vaccine as a control.

V is TRBV19 and J is TRBJ1-5; D uncertain. The germline CDR1 and CDR2 sequences are LNHDA and SQIVND (reference sequence). The length of the CDR3 is 14 residues. Trimming cost V 5 bases and J 2 bases, with 10 bases left between them. CDR3 coding DNA: TGTGCCAGTAGTTATGGTGTTGGCAATCAGCCCCAGCATTTT. Translated, it gives CASSYGVGNQPQHF.

The chain joins TRBV7-6 to TRBJ1-2; TRBD1 agrees at 8 bases. CDR1 is SGHVS, CDR2 FNYEAQ, per germline. The J segment lost 7 bases and the V segment lost 5 bases, leaving 9 bases of the junction unmatched. The CDR3 contains 14 residues. CDR3 loop: CASSAWTGRTGYTF. The CDR3 DNA sequence: TGTGCCAGCAGCGCGTGGACAGGGAGGACTGGCTACACCTTC.

The CDR3 nucleotides read TGTGCCAGCAGTTTCCAGGGTAGGGGTTCCTATGGCTACACCTTC. As protein: CASSFQGRGSYGYTF. J is TRBJ1-2 and V is TRBV27; perhaps TRBD1 as D (5 bases). The V end lost 3 bases, the J end lost 4 bases, and 15 bases lay between the germline ends. The CDR3 spans 15 residues. Germline lookup yields CDR1 MNHEY and CDR2 SMNVEV (reference sequence).

The V call is TRBV6-5, the J call TRBJ1-1; D uncertain. Germline V gene data show CDR1 as MNHEY and CDR2 as SVGAGI. V shed 0 bases and J shed 5 bases, with 13 bases lying between them. The CDR3 extends over 15 amino acids. CDR3 nucleotide sequence: TGTGCCAGCAGTTACTCGAGTCCTGGGAGGACTGAAGCTTTCTTT. Amino acid sequence: CASSYSSPGRTEAFF.

The chain uses TRBV5-1 and TRBJ2-1; D remains unclear. The length of the CDR3 is 12 residues. CDR1 is SGHRS and CDR2 is YFSETQ in the germline V gene. V lost 0 bases, J lost 8 bases, and 6 bases lay in between. The CDR3 DNA sequence: TGCGCCAGCAGCTTGGAAGCATATGAGCAGTTCTTC. This gives the protein CASSLEAYEQFF.

The V call is TRBV5-5, the J call TRBJ1-6; D gene ambiguous. This CDR3 region has 14 residues. In germline, CDR1 is SGHKS, CDR2 YYEKEE (reference sequence). Between the trimmed V and J ends, which lost 2 bases and 12 bases, there was a span of 15 bases. CDR3 region: CASSLPSQGGPLHF. The CDR3 bases are TGTGCCAGCAGCTTACCCTCTCAAGGAGGACCCCTCCACTTT.

This chain connects TRBV9 to TRBJ1-3; D gene uncertain. Between the trimmed V and J ends, which lost 3 bases and 2 bases, there was a span of 6 bases. The CDR3 consists of 13 residues. The germline CDR1 and CDR2 sequences are SGDLS and YYNGEE. CDR3 in amino acids: CASSAGTGNTIYF. The DNA of the CDR3 is TGTGCCAGCAGCGCCGGCACTGGAAACACCATATATTTT.

The V gene is TRBV14, the J gene TRBJ1-2, with D uncertain. The CDR3 is 13 amino acids. Trimming stripped 3 bases from V and 2 bases from J, with 7 bases between. In germline, CDR1 is SGHDN, CDR2 FVKESK. This chain's CDR3 is CASSHLGNYGYTF. The CDR3 region has the DNA TGTGCCAGCAGCCATCTAGGGAACTATGGCTACACCTTC.

V usage is TRBV7-6 and J usage is TRBJ2-7; 8 bases are a match to TRBD2. CDR3 length: 15 amino acids. V lost 5 bases, J lost 6 bases, and 12 bases stayed unmatched. Germline lookup yields CDR1 SGHVS and CDR2 FNYEAQ. This CDR3 is CASSRQSSGMGEQYF. CDR3 DNA sequence: TGTGCCAGCAGCCGCCAGAGTAGCGGGATGGGCGAGCAGTACTTC.

The chain joins TRBV4-3 to TRBJ1-6; unclear D gene. The germline V gene encodes CDR1 LGHNA and CDR2 YSLEER. The V end was cut by 3 bases, the J end by 7 bases, with 10 bases between. The CDR3 extends over 14 amino acids. The CDR3 protein is CASSQWAANSPLHF. The CDR3 nucleotides are TGCGCCAGCAGCCAGTGGGCCGCGAATTCACCCCTCCACTTT.

V usage is TRBV2 and J usage is TRBJ1-1, with TRBD1 as a possible D gene (5 bases). Per germline, CDR1 SNHLY and CDR2 FYNNEI. With 2 bases removed from V and 3 bases from J, the gap between germline ends came to 13 bases. The length of the CDR3 is 15 residues. The CDR3 sequence: CASSEKTQGYTEAFF. CDR3 bases: TGTGCCAGCAGTGAAAAGACCCAGGGTTACACTGAAGCTTTCTTT.

V usage is TRBV19 and J usage is TRBJ2-3; TRBD2 aligns across 9 bases. CDR1 is LNHDA and CDR2 is SQIVND in the germline V gene (reference sequence). CDR3 length: 15 amino acids. J was trimmed by 6 bases and V by 9 bases; bases with no gene match: 13. CDR3 residues: CASRTSAFRWDTQYF. CDR3 sequence (DNA): TGTGCCAGCCGGACTAGCGCCTTCCGGTGGGATACGCAGTATTTT.

The chain uses TRBV20-1 and TRBJ1-1; tentative D call: TRBD1 (5 bases). Germline V gives CDR1 DFQATT, CDR2 SNEGSKA (reference sequence). The CDR3 has 10 amino acids. V was shortened by 6 bases and J by 11 bases, with 13 bases between the two germline ends. The chain's CDR3 is CSAPLGPAFF. The CDR3 nucleotides are TGCAGTGCCCCTCTGGGGCCGGCTTTCTTT.

The chain links TRBV10-3 to TRBJ2-7; 12 positions agree with TRBD1. The trim removed 6 bases at V and 9 bases at J, leaving 12 bases unmatched. The germline gives CDR1 ENHRY, CDR2 SYGVKD. This CDR3 has 15 amino acids. CDR3 sequence: CAISERDRGQSGQYF. DNA of the CDR3: TGTGCCATCAGCGAACGGGACAGGGGGCAGAGCGGGCAGTACTTC.

The V and J genes are TRBV6-6 and TRBJ2-3; tentative D call: TRBD1 (5 bases). V was trimmed by 1 base and J by 1 base, leaving 6 bases between them. CDR3 length: 14 residues. Germline loops: CDR1 MNHNY, CDR2 SVGAGI (reference sequence). CDR3 coding DNA: TGTGCCAGCAGTTACTTAGGGGGCACAGATACGCAGTATTTT. Protein product: CASSYLGGTDTQYF.

The chain combines TRBV7-8 with TRBJ2-6, with D perhaps given as TRBD1 or TRBD2 (5 bases each). The CDR3 spans 19 residues. The V and J ends lost 2 bases and 2 bases respectively, with 19 bases between them. Germline CDR1 reads SGHVS; CDR2 reads FQNEAQ. CDR3 DNA sequence: TGTGCCAGCAGCTTACGAGGGGATGGGGCCTCGGCTGGGGCCAACGTCCTGACTTTC. This gives the protein CASSLRGDGASAGANVLTF.

The rearrangement joins TRBV6-5 to TRBJ1-4; D gene ambiguous. V lost 6 bases, J lost 8 bases, and 16 bases lay in between. The length of the CDR3 is 14 residues. Germline loops: CDR1 MNHEY, CDR2 SVGAGI. The CDR3 here is CASSNGALREKLFF. CDR3 DNA: TGTGCCAGCAGCAACGGCGCTTTGAGGGAAAAACTGTTTTTT.

The chain joins TRBV19 to TRBJ2-1; D is undetermined. Germline V gene lookup returns CDR1 LNHDA and CDR2 SQIVND (reference sequence). Between the trimmed V and J ends, which lost 4 bases and 7 bases, there was a span of 11 bases. The CDR3 is 13 residues long. The CDR3 loop reads CASSNGRVNEQFF. CDR3 bases: TGTGCCAGTAGTAATGGTAGGGTAAATGAGCAGTTCTTC.

The chain links TRBV19 to TRBJ2-2, with D unclear. CDR1 is LNHDA, CDR2 SQIVND, per germline (reference sequence). The length of the CDR3 is 15 residues. Trimming cost V 6 bases and J 6 bases, with 17 bases left between them. Written as DNA, the CDR3 is TGTGCCAGTAGCCCGCCGGGCAGCTGGGCCGGGGAGCTGTTTTTT. It yields the protein CASSPPGSWAGELFF.

The genes are TRBV21-1 and TRBJ2-7; TRBD2 was called by the table and not checked on the DNA. TRBV21-1 has pseudogene status. CDR3 length equals 17 residues. The CDR3 loop is CASSQREREDRSYEQYF. CDR3 nucleotides: TGTGCCAGCAGTCAAAGGGAGCGGGAGGACCGCTCCTACGAGCAGTACTTC.